This T cell receptor beta chain was recovered during a study of post-analysis software for immune sequencing data. Study-wide results and caveats: Roughly five TRBV segments appeared more often in patients than in controls, and TRBV5-6, TRBV5-1 and TRBV20-1 were among these.

cDNA libraries for TCR beta contained unique molecular identifiers. TCRdb itself ran the PCR reads through MiXCR, one entry per CDR3 protein. The top ten clones hold less than 6% of a sample with about 570,000 distinct CDR3 sequences, around 36% of them seen once. V shed 7 bases and J 7 bases; nucleotides not matched to a gene: 15. This CDR3 contains 16 residues. Worth noting for this clonotype: Its antigen is as yet unknown.

This rearrangement joins TRBV12-3 or TRBV12-4 to TRBJ2-3, with TRBD1 matching 9 bases. The sequenced sample was blood. The receptor was derived from a girl between 2 and 17 years old with multiple sclerosis. CDR3 in amino acids: CASIRDRVYSPNTQYF. The CDR3 DNA reads TGTGCCAGCATCAGGGACAGGGTCTATTCGCCTAATACGCAGTATTTT.